The 25 T cell receptor beta chains reported below all come from one sample, sequenced in a study of T cell responses to AZD1222 COVID-19 vaccine. The data were produced by immunoSEQ multiplex PCR, yet TCRdb's version contains in-frame clones alone and is incomplete. The sample consists of approximately 150,000 clones, 85% to 95% of them appearing once. This sample comprised peripheral blood, obtained on day 0 of AZD1222 vaccination. Receptors originate from an adult in good health.

The chain joins TRBV7-2 to TRBJ2-3, with D possibly TRBD2 on 6 matching bases. The CDR3 totals 14 residues. Trimming left V 1 base short and J 5 bases short, with 10 bases between. Germline assignment: CDR1 SGHTA and CDR2 FQGNSA. CDR3 DNA: TGTGCCAGCAGCTTAGGACTCGGGGGAGATACGCAGTATTTT. Its protein product is CASSLGLGGDTQYF.

CDR3 coding DNA: TGTGCCAGTAGATATAGCAATCAGCCCCAGCATTTT. Protein sequence: CASRYSNQPQHF. The V and J genes are TRBV19 and TRBJ1-5; D is unresolved. CDR1 LNHDA and CDR2 SQIVND come from the germline V gene (reference sequence). CDR3 size: 12 residues. Trimming stripped 6 bases from V and 0 bases from J, with 3 bases between.

The J gene is TRBJ2-5, the V gene TRBV5-1; 9 bases match TRBD2. CDR3 length: 16 residues. V shed 2 bases and J 5 bases; nucleotides not matched to a gene: 10. Germline V gives CDR1 SGHRS, CDR2 YFSETQ. The chain's CDR3 is CASSLVPATSGETQYF. The CDR3 DNA is TGCGCCAGCAGCTTAGTCCCCGCGACTAGCGGCGAGACCCAGTACTTC.

This rearrangement joins TRBV30 to TRBJ1-5; D is possibly TRBD1 (6 bases). Germline CDR1 and CDR2: GTSNPN and SVGIG (reference sequence). The CDR3 extends over 14 amino acids. V was pared by 0 bases and J by 7 bases, with 13 bases between. The CDR3: CAWSVIGRGQPQHF. CDR3 nucleotide sequence: TGTGCCTGGAGTGTAATAGGAAGGGGGCAGCCCCAGCATTTT.

The rearrangement links TRBV6-6 to TRBJ1-1; maybe TRBD1 (6 bases). The length of the CDR3 is 13 residues. CDR1 is MNHNY and CDR2 is SVGAGI in the germline V gene (reference sequence). Trimming cost V 4 bases and J 6 bases, with 12 bases left between them. The CDR3 is CASSWDGGPEAFF. CDR3 sequence (DNA): TGTGCCAGCAGTTGGGATGGGGGCCCTGAAGCTTTCTTT.

The V call is TRBV6-5, the J call TRBJ2-1; D is ambiguous. Germline CDR1 reads MNHEY; CDR2 reads SVGAGI. Trimming left V 5 bases short and J 0 bases short, with 5 bases between. This CDR3 is 13 amino acids long. DNA for the CDR3: TGTGCCAGCAGTCAAAGCTCCTACAATGAGCAGTTCTTC. Amino acids: CASSQSSYNEQFF.

The chain recombines TRBV6-5 with TRBJ1-6, with a weak D call TRBD1 (5 bases). V was shortened by 2 bases and J by 6 bases, with 11 bases between the two germline ends. The CDR3 runs to 15 residues. From germline, CDR1 is MNHEY and CDR2 SVGAGI. CDR3 in DNA: TGTGCCAGCAGTTACGGGAAAAGGGGTAATTCACCCCTCCACTTT. Residues: CASSYGKRGNSPLHF.

This rearrangement joins TRBV14 to TRBJ1-1; D is uncertain. The CDR3 totals 14 residues. In germline, CDR1 is SGHDN, CDR2 FVKESK. The ends were cut back, 0 bases at V and 2 bases at J, with 7 bases in the middle. This chain's CDR3 is CASSQESSNTEAFF. CDR3 coding DNA: TGTGCCAGCAGCCAAGAATCCTCAAACACTGAAGCTTTCTTT.

J is TRBJ2-1 and V is TRBV2; D gene ambiguous. This CDR3 has 14 amino acids. V lost 10 bases and J lost 0, with 13 bases in between. Germline V CDR1 and CDR2: SNHLY, FYNNEI. The CDR3 spells CATEGRYSYNEQFF. CDR3 in DNA: TGTGCCACCGAAGGCCGATACTCCTACAATGAGCAGTTCTTC.

The J gene is TRBJ2-1, the V gene TRBV27; 7 bases fit TRBD1. With 0 bases clipped from V and 14 bases from J, the junction kept 7 bases outside the gene matches. This CDR3 region has 13 residues. Germline-derived CDR1 and CDR2 are MNHEY and SMNVEV (reference sequence). The CDR3, as DNA: TGTGCCAGCAGTTTATCTTCCGCAGGACAGGAGTTCTTC. This codes for CASSLSSAGQEFF.

The rearrangement uses TRBV3-1 (or the pseudogene TRBV3-2) and TRBJ1-6; no definite D call. The CDR3 length is 14 residues. Germline CDR1 and CDR2: LGHDT and YNNKEL (reference sequence). The V gene lost 3 bases and the J gene lost 4 bases, with 7 bases spanning the gap. The CDR3 region is CASSHLGYNSPLHF. CDR3 DNA: TGTGCCAGCAGCCACCTCGGGTATAATTCACCCCTCCACTTT.

The V call is TRBV4-2, the J call TRBJ2-1, with D possibly TRBD2 on 7 matching bases. The CDR3 is made up of 15 amino acids. Germline V gene sequence: CDR1 LGHNA, CDR2 YNFKEQ. Trimming left V 5 bases short and J 5 bases short, with 16 bases between. CDR3 DNA: TGTGCCAGCAGCTCATTGGGGGGGGCTCACAATGAGCAGTTCTTC. Residues: CASSSLGGAHNEQFF.

The genes are TRBV12-5 and TRBJ1-1; tentatively, D is TRBD1 (6 bases). The CDR3 runs 15 residues. V dropped 3 bases and J dropped 3 bases, with 14 bases sitting between them. Germline V CDR1 and CDR2: LGHNT, FRNRAP. CDR3: CASGFWGRVDTEAFF. DNA for the CDR3: TGTGCTAGTGGTTTTTGGGGGCGGGTGGACACTGAAGCTTTCTTT.

The chain has TRBV19 and TRBJ1-6; D perhaps matches TRBD1 (5 bases). CDR3 length equals 14 residues. V was clipped by 0 bases and J by 9 bases, with 9 bases between them. From germline, CDR1 is LNHDA and CDR2 SQIVND (reference sequence). The CDR3 DNA reads as TGTGCCAGTAGTATAGAAGCAGGGAGTTCACCCCTCCACTTT. It encodes CASSIEAGSSPLHF.

Only one count was recorded for this clone. The CDR3 sequence is CASSLEAAVSPYNEQFF. In nucleotides, the CDR3 is TGTGCCAGCAGCTTAGAGGCTGCGGTGAGTCCCTACAATGAGCAGTTCTTC. The V gene is TRBV7-6, the J gene TRBJ2-1, with D uncertain. V lost 1 base and J lost 2, with 15 bases in between. The germline V gene encodes CDR1 SGHVS and CDR2 FNYEAQ. CDR3 length: 17 amino acids.

This clone occurred once. CDR3 loop: CASSIHLEKLFF. CDR3 bases: TGTGCCAGTAGTATCCACCTTGAAAAACTGTTTTTT. The chain carries TRBV19 and TRBJ1-4, with unresolved D. Trimming pared 3 bases from V and 7 bases from J, leaving 6 bases between. CDR3 length: 12 residues. Germline loops: CDR1 LNHDA, CDR2 SQIVND (reference sequence).

The chain recombines TRBV29-1 with TRBJ1-1; maybe TRBD1 (5 bases). Germline V lookup: CDR1 SQVTM, CDR2 ANQGSEA. The V gene lost 0 bases and the J gene lost 3 bases, with 14 bases spanning the gap. CDR3 length: 15 amino acids. The CDR3 DNA reads as TGCAGCGTTGAAGACGGTTTAGGGGTTTACACTGAAGCTTTCTTT. The encoded protein is CSVEDGLGVYTEAFF.

The chain employs TRBV7-6 and TRBJ1-2, with a tentative D call TRBD1 (5 bases). Trimming removed 4 bases at V and 2 bases at J, with 11 bases between. Per germline, CDR1 SGHVS and CDR2 FNYEAQ. The CDR3 runs 14 residues. The CDR3 nucleotides read TGTGCCAGCAGCTCGGCTGGGGGGAACTATGGCTACACCTTC. Amino acid sequence: CASSSAGGNYGYTF.

This chain's CDR3 is CASSPGTGLYPGELFF. In nucleotides, the CDR3 is TGTGCCAGCAGCCCGGGGACAGGCCTCTATCCCGGGGAGCTGTTTTTT. The genes are TRBV7-6 and TRBJ2-2; 8 nucleotides match TRBD1. Germline assignment: CDR1 SGHVS and CDR2 FNYEAQ. The junction had 11 bases not matched to a gene; V was cut back by 5 bases and J by 6 bases. CDR3 length equals 16 residues.

Concerning this clone itself: No DNA is shown, since the ends of the CDR3 on it are uncertain; the CDR3 is the one TCRdb lists. The V gene is TRBV21-1, the J gene TRBJ2-1; the DNA was not compared with TRBD2, the D call given in the table. TRBV21-1 is marked as a pseudogene. The CDR3 totals 18 residues, both ends included. The CDR3 here is CASSKVVASGSPYNEQFF.

The V gene is TRBV9, the J gene TRBJ2-2, with 9 positions matching TRBD1. Germline V gene data show CDR1 as SGDLS and CDR2 as YYNGEE. This CDR3 has 19 residues. The V and J ends lost 4 bases and 1 base, in that order; junction bases with no gene match: 14. CDR3 sequence (DNA): TGTGCCAGCAGCCATTCCCTCCTCTCGGGACAGGGGAACACCGGGGAGCTGTTTTTT. Its protein is CASSHSLLSGQGNTGELFF.

The chain has TRBV28 and TRBJ2-3, with 10 bases that match TRBD2. V lost 5 bases to trimming and J lost 4 bases; unmatched junction nucleotides: 12. Germline lookup yields CDR1 MDHEN and CDR2 SYDVKM. This CDR3 is 17 amino acids long. The CDR3 sequence: CASSPSWGSGRSDTQYF. The CDR3, as DNA: TGTGCCAGCAGTCCCTCGTGGGGTAGCGGGAGGTCAGATACGCAGTATTTT.

The chain employs TRBV7-6 and TRBJ1-4; a weak D match, TRBD1 (5 bases). This CDR3 region has 16 residues. Germline CDR1 is SGHVS and CDR2 is FNYEAQ. V was shortened by 1 base and J by 13 bases, with 22 bases between the two germline ends. The CDR3 nucleotides are TGTGCCAGCAGCTTAGGGCAGGCATCGGGGGAGAGGGGACTGTTTTTT. Protein: CASSLGQASGERGLFF.

The chain has TRBV7-9 and TRBJ1-5; TRBD1 is a possible D gene (5 bases). The CDR3 has 15 residues. V lost 2 bases to trimming and J lost 4 bases, with 12 bases between them. Germline CDR1 reads SEHNR; CDR2 reads FQNEAQ (reference sequence). The DNA for the CDR3 is TGTGCCAGCAGCTTAATCGGCCAGGGTAATCAGCCCCAGCATTTT. It translates to CASSLIGQGNQPQHF.

The rearrangement uses TRBV5-4 and TRBJ2-3; TRBD1 matches 8 bases. V trimming: 4 bases; J trimming: 4 bases; junction bases outside the gene matches: 5. The V gene's germline CDR1 is SGHNT and CDR2 YYREEE (reference sequence). This CDR3 region has 14 residues. CDR3 sequence: CASSEIQGADTQYF. The CDR3 coding sequence is TGTGCCAGCAGCGAAATACAGGGGGCAGATACGCAGTATTTT.